This is a list of T cell receptor beta chains from one sample in a study of blood T cell repertoires in COVID-19. Data came from immunoSEQ multiplex PCR; TCRdb stores just in-frame clones and leaves some out. The sample consists of 250,000 to 300,000 clones, more than 75% of them appearing once. The sequenced sample consisted of peripheral blood. Receptors were obtained from an older woman with COVID-19, enrolled during active disease. CDR3s include the opening cysteine and the closing phenylalanine or tryptophan. The size entry is marked missing in some rows and otherwise reads once, few, many or a size class.

>TRBJ2-2|-|TRBV30
CAWRGWLAGGDGELFF
>TRBJ2-5|-|TRBV10-3
CAISETRLANNQETQYF
>TRBJ1-2|-|TRBV6-1
CASSADRGWDHYGYTF
>TRBJ2-7|-|TRBV30
CAWSTGQGYEQYF
>TRBJ2-1|-|TRBV10-3
CAISAPSGSYNEQFF
>TRBJ2-2|-|TRBV3-1/TRBV3-2
CASSQGRGNTGELFF
>TRBJ2-5|-|TRBV15
CATRGGWTQYF
>TRBJ2-7|-|TRBV7-8
CASSPQGVKHEQYF
>TRBJ2-3|once|TRBV30
CAWSVLASGGDTQYF
>TRBJ2-1|once|TRBV5-1
CASSGRAPGNEQFF
>TRBJ1-3|-|TRBV4-1
CASSQEAADLSGNTIYF
>TRBJ2-2|-|TRBV4-1
CASSQDIGGVGYGGELFF
>TRBJ2-7|once|TRBV5-8
CASSPRTAFSYEQYF
>TRBJ2-7|once|TRBV6-5
CASIWADQAYEQYF
>TRBJ2-3|-|TRBV7-3
CASSLRPSRTDTQYF